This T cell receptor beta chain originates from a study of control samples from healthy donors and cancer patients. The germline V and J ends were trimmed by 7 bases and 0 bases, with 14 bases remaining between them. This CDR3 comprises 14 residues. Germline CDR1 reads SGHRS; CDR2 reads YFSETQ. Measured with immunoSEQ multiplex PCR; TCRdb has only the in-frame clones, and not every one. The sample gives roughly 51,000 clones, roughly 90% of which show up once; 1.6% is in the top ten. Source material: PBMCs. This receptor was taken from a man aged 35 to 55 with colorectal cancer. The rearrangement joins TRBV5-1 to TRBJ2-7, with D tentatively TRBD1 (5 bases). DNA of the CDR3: TGCGCCAGCGGGGCGGCCGTTAGCTCCTACGAGCAGTACTTC. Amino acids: CASGAAVSSYEQYF.